The rows below give T cell receptor beta chains drawn from one sample of a study of blood T cell repertoires in COVID-19. Data came from immunoSEQ multiplex PCR; TCRdb stores just in-frame clones and leaves some out. The profile shows over 90,000 clones, roughly 82% of them singletons. Sequencing was carried out using peripheral blood. The receptors shown here come from a human donor in a cohort sampled during active COVID-19. The CDR3 runs from the conserved cysteine through the conserved F or W. Each record gives: J gene, V gene, clone size, D gene, CDR3 protein, CDR3 DNA. D genes are given only for firm matches. Clone sizes are given selectively: once, few, many, or a class where the clone is expanded.

TRBJ2-2,TRBV5-4,NA,TRBD2,CASSLESGGNTGELFF,TGTGCCAGCAGCTTGGAGAGCGGGGGGAACACCGGGGAGCTGTTTTTT
TRBJ2-2,TRBV3-1/TRBV3-2,few,NA,CASSQDAGSNTGELFF,TGTGCCAGCAGCCAAGACGCAGGGTCGAACACCGGGGAGCTGTTTTTT
TRBJ1-1,TRBV5-1,NA,TRBD1,CASSLGASRQGVRAFF,TGCGCCAGCAGCTTGGGGGCGTCTAGACAGGGGGTCAGAGCTTTCTTT
TRBJ2-5,TRBV3-1/TRBV3-2,NA,TRBD2,CASSPAGKDGETQYF,TGTGCCAGCAGCCCAGCGGGGAAAGACGGGGAGACCCAGTACTTC
TRBJ1-2,TRBV9,NA,NA,CASSVDTGLYGYTF,TGTGCCAGCAGCGTAGATACGGGTCTCTATGGCTACACCTTC
TRBJ1-2,TRBV6-5,once,NA,CASSYTSTGNYGYTF,TGTGCCAGCAGTTACACATCCACAGGGAACTATGGCTACACCTTC
TRBJ1-1,TRBV10-3,NA,NA,CAISAVSVGGENTEAFF,TGTGCCATCAGTGCGGTCTCCGTGGGAGGGGAGAACACTGAAGCTTTCTTT
TRBJ2-7,TRBV18,NA,NA,CASSPDRSEQYF,TGTGCCAGCTCACCAGACAGGTCCGAGCAGTACTTC
TRBJ2-7,TRBV6-1,few,NA,CASSEGTRGYEQYF,TGTGCCAGCAGTGAAGGGACTAGGGGGTACGAGCAGTACTTC
TRBJ2-7,TRBV7-7,NA,TRBD1,CASSSGPGQYYEQYF,TGTGCTAGCAGCTCGGGTCCGGGACAGTACTACGAGCAGTACTTC
TRBJ1-6,TRBV6-6,NA,NA,CASRDWGRGISPLHF,TGTGCCAGCAGGGACTGGGGCAGGGGCATTTCACCCCTCCACTTT
TRBJ1-2,TRBV5-8,NA,TRBD1,CASSVQSRTVRGYGYTF,TGTGCCAGCAGCGTCCAGAGTCGCACAGTCAGGGGGTATGGCTACACCTTC
TRBJ2-1,TRBV12-3/TRBV12-4,NA,NA,CASSFRGGNEQFF,TGTGCCAGCAGTTTCAGGGGAGGGAATGAGCAGTTCTTC
TRBJ1-6,TRBV7-2,NA,NA,CASSLSSGVMGSPLHF,TGTGCCAGCAGCTTATCTTCCGGGGTGATGGGATCACCCCTCCACTTT
TRBJ1-1,TRBV18,many,NA,CASSFFGGQENTEAFF,TGTGCCAGCTCATTCTTCGGGGGGCAGGAGAACACTGAAGCTTTCTTT
TRBJ2-7,TRBV5-4,NA,TRBD1,CASSLGRGQAEQYF,TGTGCCAGCAGCTTGGGCAGGGGGCAAGCCGAGCAGTACTTC
TRBJ1-2,TRBV5-4,NA,TRBD1,CASSLGTGGYGYTF,TGTGCCAGCAGCTTGGGGACAGGGGGCTATGGCTACACCTTC
TRBJ2-2,TRBV3-1/TRBV3-2,NA,TRBD2,CASSQLAGGPGELFF,TGTGCCAGCAGCCAACTAGCGGGGGGGCCCGGGGAGCTGTTTTTT
TRBJ1-3,TRBV30,NA,NA,CAWSVGGGNTIYF,TGTGCCTGGAGTGTTGGAGGTGGAAACACCATATATTTT
TRBJ1-6,TRBV28,NA,TRBD1,CASSSGQGLASPLHF,TGTGCCAGCAGCTCGGGACAGGGGTTGGCTTCACCCCTCCACTTT